This passage covers 7 T cell receptor beta chains from one sample sequenced in a study of T cell responses to AZD1222 COVID-19 vaccine. TCRdb keeps only in-frame clones here, not all; method: immunoSEQ multiplex PCR. The table lists roughly 140,000 clones, around nine tenths of them singletons, with around 3.6% in the top ten. The input for sequencing was peripheral blood, taken on day 0 of AZD1222 vaccination. The receptors stem from an adult in good health.

This sequence joins TRBV7-8 and TRBJ2-5, with a tentative D call TRBD2 (7 bases). Germline assignment: CDR1 SGHVS and CDR2 FQNEAQ. Between the trimmed V and J ends, which lost 3 bases and 2 bases, there was a span of 16 bases. The length of the CDR3 is 16 residues. CDR3 in amino acids: CASSFVGGARQETQYF. CDR3 nucleotides: TGTGCCAGCAGCTTCGTGGGGGGGGCCCGGCAAGAGACCCAGTACTTC.

The chain carries TRBV19 and TRBJ2-2; either TRBD1 or TRBD2 may supply D (6 bases each). The CDR3 is 15 amino acids. V dropped 1 base and J dropped 4 bases, with 10 bases sitting between them. CDR1 is LNHDA and CDR2 is SQIVND in the germline V gene (reference sequence). CDR3 nucleotide sequence: TGTGCCAGTAGTATAGCTGGGGGGCGCACCGGGGAGCTGTTTTTT. It translates to CASSIAGGRTGELFF.

V usage is TRBV28 and J usage is TRBJ1-5; D remains unclear. The CDR3 is 14 residues long. V lost 3 bases and J 4 bases, leaving 10 bases between the germline ends. Per germline, CDR1 MDHEN and CDR2 SYDVKM. The CDR3 DNA is TGTGCCAGCAGTTTCTACACCAATAATCAGCCCCAGCATTTT. Its translation: CASSFYTNNQPQHF.

The rearrangement links TRBV11-3 to TRBJ1-4; 8 nucleotides agree with TRBD1. This CDR3 is built from 17 residues. The V gene's germline CDR1 is SGHNT and CDR2 YENEEA. The J segment lost 2 bases and the V segment lost 2 bases, leaving 7 bases of the junction unmatched. In DNA form, the CDR3 reads TGTGCCAGCAGCTTACAGGGGGCTCGATCGACTAATGAAAAACTGTTTTTT. Translated, it gives CASSLQGARSTNEKLFF.

This chain uses TRBV6-4 with TRBJ2-3, with 8 bases identical to TRBD2. There are 17 residues in the CDR3. Per germline, CDR1 MRHNA and CDR2 SNTAGT. J gave up 2 bases and V 2 bases, and 9 bases lay outside the gene matches. The CDR3 sequence: CASSDVPPAGDTDTQYF. The CDR3 DNA follows: TGTGCCAGCAGTGACGTCCCTCCAGCGGGAGACACAGATACGCAGTATTTT.

The chain employs TRBV19 and TRBJ2-1; the match to TRBD2 covers 7 bases. The length of the CDR3 is 16 residues. The junction had 12 bases not matched to a gene; V was cut back by 2 bases and J by 8 bases. Germline CDR1 and CDR2: LNHDA and SQIVND (reference sequence). The CDR3 loop is CASSISLAAFTDEQFF. The CDR3 nucleotides are TGTGCCAGTAGTATAAGTCTAGCGGCCTTTACCGATGAGCAGTTCTTC. The whole variable domain, remainder taken from reference TRBV19 and TRBJ2-1, is DGGITQSPKYLFRKEGQNVTLSCEQNLNHDAMYWYRQDPGQGLRLIYYSQIVNDFQKGDIAEGYSVSREKKESFPLTVTSAQKNPTAFYLCASSISLAAFTDEQFFGPGTRLTVL.

The chain carries TRBV7-6 and TRBJ2-1; 9 positions match TRBD2. Germline lookup yields CDR1 SGHVS and CDR2 FNYEAQ. CDR3 length: 16 amino acids. With 1 base clipped from V and 2 bases from J, the junction kept 3 bases outside the gene matches. The CDR3 DNA reads as TGTGCCAGCAGCTTAGGCGGCGGGAGGGCCTACAATGAGCAGTTCTTC. It yields the protein CASSLGGGRAYNEQFF.